Each of the 9 T cell receptor beta chains below was sequenced from the same sample in a study of blood T cell repertoires in COVID-19. Sequenced by immunoSEQ multiplex PCR; TCRdb stores in-frame clones only, minus some. The sample yields approximately 150,000 clones, around 82% seen once. What was sequenced was PBMCs or T cells enriched from blood (not recorded which). The receptors originated from a man aged 55 to 70 who had recovered from COVID-19.

V is TRBV6-5 and J is TRBJ1-4; D gene unclear. Trimming left V 2 bases short and J 8 bases short, with 18 bases between. This CDR3 comprises 16 residues. Germline V gene lookup returns CDR1 MNHEY and CDR2 SVGAGI. The CDR3, as DNA: TGTGCCAGCAGTTACGATTTCGCGGGAAGAGGGGAAAAACTGTTTTTT. Its protein product is CASSYDFAGRGEKLFF.

This chain uses TRBV18 with TRBJ1-2, with 7 bases lining up with TRBD1. This CDR3 spans 14 amino acids. Per the germline V gene, CDR1 is KGHSH and CDR2 is LQKENI. The V segment lost 2 bases and the J segment 5 bases; nucleotides outside the gene matches: 5. The CDR3 here is CASSPGQDQYGYTF. Written as DNA, the CDR3 is TGTGCCAGCTCACCAGGACAGGACCAATATGGCTACACCTTC.

The rearrangement uses TRBV6-5 and TRBJ1-2; D remains ambiguous. This CDR3 spans 15 amino acids. The V end was cut by 4 bases, the J end by 8 bases, with 20 bases between. Looked up from germline, CDR1 is MNHEY and CDR2 is SVGAGI. For the CDR3, the DNA is TGTGCCAGCAGTTCCTCCGTGGGGAGGCCCACGGGCTACACCTTC. This gives the protein CASSSSVGRPTGYTF.

This chain connects TRBV7-9 to TRBJ2-7; no clear D gene. V was shortened by 6 bases and J by 0 bases, with 12 bases between the two germline ends. From germline, CDR1 is SEHNR and CDR2 FQNEAQ (reference sequence). CDR3 size: 14 residues. The CDR3 loop reads CASRLSGFSYEQYF. The CDR3 DNA follows: TGTGCCAGCAGGTTATCCGGTTTCTCCTACGAGCAGTACTTC.

This clone was seen ten or more times. The rearrangement uses TRBV10-3 and TRBJ2-1, with TRBD2 identical over 10 bases. Germline CDR1 reads ENHRY; CDR2 reads SYGVKD. Trimming cost V 7 bases and J 9 bases; bases outside gene matches: 9. This CDR3 is 14 amino acids long. The CDR3 reads CAIKGTSAIGEQFF. DNA for the CDR3: TGTGCCATCAAGGGGACTAGCGCCATCGGTGAGCAGTTCTTC.

V and J are TRBV4-2 and TRBJ2-5; 7 nucleotides match TRBD2. Germline V gene lookup returns CDR1 LGHNA and CDR2 YNFKEQ. The CDR3 extends over 14 amino acids. After removal of 1 base from V and 5 bases from J, the junction contained 4 bases not matched to a gene. CDR3: CASSQVKAGETQYF. As DNA, the CDR3 is TGTGCCAGCAGCCAAGTCAAAGCGGGGGAGACCCAGTACTTC.

The chain recombines TRBV3-1 (or the pseudogene TRBV3-2) with TRBJ1-1, with 8 bases matching TRBD1. The CDR3 is 15 amino acids. Germline V lookup: CDR1 LGHDT, CDR2 YNNKEL (reference sequence). V trimming: 6 bases; J trimming: 2 bases; junction bases outside the gene matches: 8. The CDR3 region is CASRPSGQANTEAFF. The CDR3 nucleotides are TGTGCCAGCAGGCCCTCGGGACAGGCCAACACTGAAGCTTTCTTT.

The CDR3 protein is CASSLGQGVSGYTF. The CDR3 DNA is TGTGCCAGCAGCCTCGGACAGGGTGTGAGTGGCTACACCTTC. This chain uses TRBV2 with TRBJ1-2; 8 nucleotides line up with TRBD1. The CDR3 is 14 amino acids. Per germline, CDR1 SNHLY and CDR2 FYNNEI. With 6 bases clipped from V and 7 bases from J, the junction kept 10 bases outside the gene matches.

The chain combines TRBV12-3 or TRBV12-4 with TRBJ2-1, with D tentatively TRBD1 (5 bases). The CDR3 has 13 amino acids. Trimming shortened V by 1 base and J by 6 bases, and 7 bases separated the two germline ends. In DNA form, the CDR3 reads TGTGCCAGCAGTTTAGTAGGGGTCAATGAGCAGTTCTTC. Residues: CASSLVGVNEQFF.